These T cell receptor beta chains were read from a single sample in a study of pediatric ulcerative colitis. Produced via immunoSEQ multiplex PCR; TCRdb's table is partial and in-frame only. The table has 44,000 or so clones, roughly 79% seen once. The sequencing input was gut tissue. Receptor source: a girl aged 5 to 17 with moderate ulcerative colitis. CDR3s include the opening cysteine and the closing phenylalanine or tryptophan. D genes are given only for firm matches. Expanded clones are given a class, and other clones once, few, many or no size at all.

v_call	clone_size	cdr3_length	j_call	d_call	cdr3_nt	cdr3_aa
TRBV7-9	few	14	TRBJ1-5	.	TGTGCCAGCAGCTTAGGAGGATTTGATCAGCCCCAGCATTTT	CASSLGGFDQPQHF
TRBV10-3	.	17	TRBJ2-7	TRBD2	TGTGCCATCAGTACCGCCGGGAGGCTAGCCTCTCTCTACGAGCAGTACTTC	CAISTAGRLASLYEQYF
TRBV6-1	.	15	TRBJ2-1	.	TGTGCCAGCAGTGAATTGGGATACTCCTACAATGAGCAGTTCTTC	CASSELGYSYNEQFF
TRBV29-1	.	13	TRBJ1-2	.	TGCAGCGTTGATGCGGGCGGGCCCTATGGCTACACCTTC	CSVDAGGPYGYTF
TRBV13	.	14	TRBJ2-7	.	TGTGCCAGCAGCACGGGTTACCCCCCCTACGAGCAGTACTTC	CASSTGYPPYEQYF
TRBV6-6	.	11	TRBJ2-2	TRBD2	TGTGCCAGCAGTTTTGCGGGGGGGCTGTTTTTT	CASSFAGGLFF
TRBV11-2	few	19	TRBJ2-1	TRBD2	TGTGCCAGCAGCCTCTGGAGTTGGCCTAGCGGGTTCCTTTGGAATGAGCAGTTCTTC	CASSLWSWPSGFLWNEQFF
TRBV5-1	.	15	TRBJ2-5	.	TGCGCCAGCAGCCCGCTTTTTGGGGTAAGGGAGACCCAGTACTTC	CASSPLFGVRETQYF
TRBV7-2	once	16	TRBJ1-2	TRBD1	TGTGCCAGCAGCCCACACCCCGGAGGGGGCGGTCTTGGCTACACCTTC	CASSPHPGGGGLGYTF
TRBV11-2	.	18	TRBJ2-6	.	TGTGCCAGCAGCCCAATCACTGGGGGTTTCTCTGGGGCCAACGTCCTGACTTTC	CASSPITGGFSGANVLTF
TRBV7-2	.	12	TRBJ2-1	.	TGTGCCAGCAGCTTACCGGGACTCATGCAGTTCTTC	CASSLPGLMQFF
TRBV19	.	15	TRBJ2-3	TRBD2	TGTGCCAGTGAAAGCGGGGGGCCGTTTGAAGATACGCAGTATTTT	CASESGGPFEDTQYF
TRBV7-2	.	16	TRBJ2-1	.	TGTGCCAGCAGCTTAGTGGGGTATAGCTCCTACAATGAGCAGTTCTTC	CASSLVGYSSYNEQFF
TRBV19	.	14	TRBJ2-1	.	TGTGCCAGTATGGGATCCACATGGGTGAATGAGCAGTTCTTC	CASMGSTWVNEQFF
TRBV4-2	few	16	TRBJ1-2	.	TGTGCCAGCAGCCAAGATTGGCGGGCAGAAACCGGTGGCTACACCTTC	CASSQDWRAETGGYTF
TRBV18	.	13	TRBJ2-3	.	TGTGCCAGCTCACAGGGCAAAGGAGATACGCAGTATTTT	CASSQGKGDTQYF
TRBV5-1	.	14	TRBJ1-1	.	TGCGCCAGCAGCTTGGCGTCGGGGGGCACTGAAGCTTTCTTT	CASSLASGGTEAFF
TRBV4-1	few	14	TRBJ1-2	TRBD1	TGCGCCAGCAGCCCGCGACAGGGAGGTTATGGCTACACCTTC	CASSPRQGGYGYTF
TRBV7-8	.	18	TRBJ1-1	.	TGTGCCAGCAGCTTAGTGTCTGCGGTGTCGGGTATGAACACTGAAGCTTTCTTT	CASSLVSAVSGMNTEAFF
TRBV6-1	.	15	TRBJ2-1	TRBD1	TGTGCCAGCAGTGAGGACAGGAGCTCCTACAATGAGCAGTTCTTC	CASSEDRSSYNEQFF
TRBV6-1	.	15	TRBJ1-1	.	TGTGCCAGCAGTGAATTAGGCGATTTAAACACTGAAGCTTTCTTT	CASSELGDLNTEAFF
TRBV5-4	.	16	TRBJ2-3	.	TGTGCCAGCAGCCGTTCTCTAGCGAGGAACACAGATACGCAGTATTTT	CASSRSLARNTDTQYF
TRBV7-2	once	14	TRBJ2-7	.	TGTGCCAGCAGCTTCTCCCGCGGACCCTACGAGCAGTACTTC	CASSFSRGPYEQYF
TRBV7-9	.	11	TRBJ1-1	.	TGTGCCAGCAGCTTAGCTGTTGGAGCTTTCTTT	CASSLAVGAFF
TRBV13	.	14	TRBJ2-1	TRBD2	TGTGCCAGCAGCCACCGGACTAGCTCCAATGAGCAGTTCTTC	CASSHRTSSNEQFF
TRBV6-5	once	12	TRBJ1-1	.	TGTGCCAGCTGCGGGGTTTACACTGAAGCTTTCTTT	CASCGVYTEAFF
TRBV5-4	.	14	TRBJ2-5	TRBD2	TGTGCCAGCAGCTTAGGGACTAGCCAAGAGACCCAGTACTTC	CASSLGTSQETQYF
TRBV6-1	.	15	TRBJ2-5	.	TGTGCCAGCAGTCCGCGGGCCAGTGGGGTTGGGACCCAGTACTTC	CASSPRASGVGTQYF
TRBV5-6	few	18	TRBJ2-1	TRBD1	TGTGCCAGCAGCGAGGGACAGGGGCGACTCAGCTCCTACAATGAGCAGTTCTTC	CASSEGQGRLSSYNEQFF
TRBV18	.	16	TRBJ2-3	TRBD2	TGTGCCAGCTCACCAGGGCTAGCGGGCAACACAGATACGCAGTATTTT	CASSPGLAGNTDTQYF
TRBV9	.	14	TRBJ2-1	.	TGTGCCAGCAGCGTAGTAGACTATAGTAATGAGCAGTTCTTC	CASSVVDYSNEQFF
TRBV2	.	12	TRBJ1-1	.	TGTGCCAGCATGCGGAGGGACACTGAAGCTTTCTTT	CASMRRDTEAFF
TRBV10-3	few	14	TRBJ2-7	.	TGTGCCATCAGTGAATTAGCGGACACCTACGTGCAGTACTTC	CAISELADTYVQYF
TRBV27	.	15	TRBJ2-7	.	TGTGCCAGCAGTACAGATCGGGGCCTGAGGGCCGAGCAGTACTTC	CASSTDRGLRAEQYF
TRBV7-3	.	14	TRBJ1-6	.	TGTGCCAGCAGCTTATGGGGGGAAGGTTCACCCCTCCACTTT	CASSLWGEGSPLHF
TRBV10-3	.	15	TRBJ2-3	.	TGTGCCACAACCGCCAGCGCGGAGGTCGGAGATACGCAGTATTTT	CATTASAEVGDTQYF
TRBV5-5	.	13	TRBJ1-4	.	TGTGCCAGCAGCCCCCTGGGGGGTGAAAAACTGTTTTTT	CASSPLGGEKLFF
TRBV7-9	.	16	TRBJ2-3	TRBD2	TGTGCCAGCAGCCCTTGGACTAGCGGTAGCACAGATACGCAGTATTTT	CASSPWTSGSTDTQYF
TRBV6-9	.	15	TRBJ1-2	.	TGTGCCAGCAGTTACTCGACAGCGACTAACTATGGCTACACCTTC	CASSYSTATNYGYTF
TRBV4-3	.	14	TRBJ1-5	.	TGCGCCAGCAGCCAAGATTTGGTGAATCAGCCCCAGCATTTT	CASSQDLVNQPQHF
TRBV9	.	15	TRBJ2-1	.	TGTGCCAGCAGCGTAGATGGGGGGACCTACAATGAGCAGTTCTTC	CASSVDGGTYNEQFF
TRBV4-1	.	14	TRBJ2-5	TRBD1	TGCGCCAGCAGCAAAGGGGGCGTCCAAGAGACCCAGTACTTC	CASSKGGVQETQYF
TRBV13	.	15	TRBJ1-3	.	TGTGCCAGCAGCTACAAACAGGACTCTGGAAACACCATATATTTT	CASSYKQDSGNTIYF
TRBV6-6	once	14	TRBJ1-2	TRBD1	TGTGCCAGCAAAAGACAGGGGATTTCAAATGGCTACACCTTC	CASKRQGISNGYTF
TRBV20-1	.	11	TRBJ1-4	.	TGCAGTGCTTGGGCGTGGGGAAAACTGTTTTTT	CSAWAWGKLFF
TRBV5-4	.	17	TRBJ2-7	.	TGTGCCAGCAGCTCCGAAGCCAGAGACAGGCCGGACTACGAGCAGTACTTC	CASSSEARDRPDYEQYF
TRBV5-1	.	14	TRBJ1-4	.	TGCGCCAGCAGCATGGGGAGGGCTAATGAAAAACTGTTTTTT	CASSMGRANEKLFF
TRBV12-5	.	15	TRBJ1-2	.	TGTGCTAGTGGTTTGTACCGGGACACCAACTATGGCTACACCTTC	CASGLYRDTNYGYTF
TRBV6-5	.	13	TRBJ1-6	.	TGTGCCAGCAGCGACAGTTTTAATTCACCCCTCCACTTT	CASSDSFNSPLHF
TRBV18	.	14	TRBJ2-3	.	TGTGCCAGCTCACCACGTTCAGAAACAGATACGCAGTATTTT	CASSPRSETDTQYF
TRBV28	.	20	TRBJ2-7	.	TGTGCCAGCAGCTTACTAGGGGACTCACGGCTTCATCAGGTAACCTACGAGCAGTACTTC	CASSLLGDSRLHQVTYEQYF
TRBV5-1	few	12	TRBJ2-3	.	TGCGCCAGCAGCGCCGAGGCAGATACGCAGTATTTT	CASSAEADTQYF
TRBV18	.	18	TRBJ2-4	.	TGTGCCAGCTCACCGCAGCCCCGACAGACCCTAGCCAAAAACATTCAGTACTTC	CASSPQPRQTLAKNIQYF
TRBV7-6	.	16	TRBJ1-1	TRBD1	TGTGCCAGCAGCTCGGGGACAGGAATGATGAACACTGAAGCTTTCTTT	CASSSGTGMMNTEAFF
TRBV18	.	16	TRBJ2-7	.	TGTGCCAGCTCCCGCAGGCGGGACTCTTACTCCTACGAGCAGTACTTC	CASSRRRDSYSYEQYF
TRBV7-3	.	13	TRBJ1-1	.	TGTGCCAGCAGCCAGGGATCGAACACTGAAGCTTTCTTT	CASSQGSNTEAFF
TRBV14	few	14	TRBJ1-6	.	TGTGCCAGCAGCCAAGACCAGGGAAACTCACCCCTCCACTTT	CASSQDQGNSPLHF
TRBV7-9	.	17	TRBJ1-1	.	TGTGCCAGCAGCTTAATAATAAGTAGTGGACAGAACACTGAAGCTTTCTTT	CASSLIISSGQNTEAFF
TRBV28	few	14	TRBJ2-2	.	TGTGCCAGCAGGCCCAGTATTTACACCGGGGAGCTGTTTTTT	CASRPSIYTGELFF
TRBV4-3	.	15	TRBJ1-1	TRBD1	TGCGCCAGCAGCTGGGGCACAGGGGGCGGATCTGAAGCTTTCTTT	CASSWGTGGGSEAFF